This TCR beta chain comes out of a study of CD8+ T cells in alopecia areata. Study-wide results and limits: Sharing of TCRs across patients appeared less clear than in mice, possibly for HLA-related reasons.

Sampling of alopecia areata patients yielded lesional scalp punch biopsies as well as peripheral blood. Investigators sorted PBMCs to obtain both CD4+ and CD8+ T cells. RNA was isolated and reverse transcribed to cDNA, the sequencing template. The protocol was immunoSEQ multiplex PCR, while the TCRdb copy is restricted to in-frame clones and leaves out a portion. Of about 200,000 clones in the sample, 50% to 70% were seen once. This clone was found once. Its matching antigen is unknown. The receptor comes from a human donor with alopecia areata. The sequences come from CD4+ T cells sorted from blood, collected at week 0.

For the CDR3, the DNA is TGTGCCTGGAGTGTACCCCCCACTGAAGCTTTCTTT. It specifies CAWSVPPTEAFF. V and J are TRBV30 and TRBJ1-1; no firm D call. CDR3 length: 12 residues. Germline V gene data show CDR1 as GTSNPN and CDR2 as SVGIG (reference sequence). V was clipped by 0 bases and J by 4 bases, with 6 bases between them.